Listed here are 13 T cell receptor beta chains from one sample, sequenced in a study of shared clonotypes between healthy human individuals (dated by TCRdb to the early 2020s). Libraries were built with the immunoSEQ multiplex PCR assay. Here the immuneACCESS table is served through TCRdb, limited to in-frame sequences with V and J called. Missing clones are a known gap in these copies; in checked studies unresolved V genes cover under half, and the rest lacks a known reason. This sample holds some 95,000 clones; 60% to 75% were observed only once. The leading ten clones occupy roughly 52% of the sample. Sequenced sample: memory CD8+ T cells sorted from blood. This specimen's cell subset or site label, interpreted: CD45RO+ cells pooled with CCR7-negative TemRA cells. All receptors come from a man younger than 40 in good health.

The chain links TRBV10-3 to TRBJ2-3; possible D gene TRBD2, 5 bases. The germline V gene has CDR1 ENHRY and CDR2 SYGVKD. The CDR3 length is 15 residues. V lost 7 bases and J lost 2, with 16 bases in between. Written as DNA, the CDR3 is TGTGCCATCACCTCAAGCGGAACCTTCACAGATACGCAGTATTTT. Protein sequence: CAITSSGTFTDTQYF.

The chain joins TRBV30 to TRBJ1-2, with TRBD1 identical over 7 bases. The germline V gene encodes CDR1 GTSNPN and CDR2 SVGIG (reference sequence). This CDR3 comprises 14 residues. The V segment lost 4 bases and the J segment 4 bases; nucleotides outside the gene matches: 9. Here the CDR3 reads CAWTTTGRSYGYTF. CDR3 in DNA: TGTGCCTGGACCACGACAGGGAGGTCCTATGGCTACACCTTC.

The chain joins TRBV6-6 to TRBJ2-5, with a tentative D call TRBD2 (6 bases). This CDR3 is 15 amino acids long. Looked up from germline, CDR1 is MNHNY and CDR2 is SVGAGI (reference sequence). V lost 2 bases and J lost 5, with 15 bases in between. The CDR3 sequence is CASSYETGDGETQYF. For the CDR3, the DNA is TGTGCCAGCAGTTACGAAACGGGAGATGGGGAGACCCAGTACTTC.

V is TRBV7-2 and J is TRBJ1-5, with D possibly TRBD1 on 6 matching bases. The CDR3 runs 14 residues. V was trimmed by 7 bases and J by 6 bases, leaving 16 bases between them. Germline-derived CDR1 and CDR2 are SGHTA and FQGNSA. The CDR3 DNA follows: TGTGCCAGCACCCAACAAGGGGGGGGTCAGCCCCAGCATTTT. It translates to CASTQQGGGQPQHF.

The rearrangement joins TRBV28 to TRBJ2-7, with D perhaps being TRBD1 or TRBD2 (5 bases each). Germline assignment: CDR1 MDHEN and CDR2 SYDVKM. V lost 6 bases and J 3 bases, leaving 9 bases between the germline ends. The CDR3 contains 12 residues. CDR3 protein: CASRGVNYEQYF. The CDR3, as DNA: TGTGCCAGCAGGGGGGTCAACTACGAGCAGTACTTC.

This clone was recorded a few times. Other DNA sequences of this sample code for an identical CDR3. The V call is TRBV5-4, the J call TRBJ2-7; maybe TRBD2 (5 bases). Per germline, CDR1 SGHNT and CDR2 YYREEE (reference sequence). The germline V and J ends were trimmed by 4 bases and 4 bases, with 12 bases remaining between them. The CDR3 covers 13 residues. In nucleotides, the CDR3 is TGTGCCAGCAGCAAGGAGGCGGCATACGAGCAGTACTTC. Protein: CASSKEAAYEQYF.

CDR3 in amino acids: CASSMGQSNEKLFF. As DNA, the CDR3 is TGTGCCAGTAGTATGGGACAGAGTAATGAAAAACTGTTTTTT. V usage is TRBV19 and J usage is TRBJ1-4; 7 bases are shared with TRBD1. Germline loops: CDR1 LNHDA, CDR2 SQIVND (reference sequence). V was pared by 3 bases and J by 4 bases, with 2 bases of the junction left unmatched. The CDR3 is made up of 14 amino acids.

The chain joins TRBV7-6 to TRBJ2-2, with 10 positions matching TRBD2. Germline V gene lookup returns CDR1 SGHVS and CDR2 FNYEAQ. The CDR3 is made up of 16 amino acids. V trimming: 2 bases; J trimming: 4 bases; junction bases outside the gene matches: 4. The CDR3 nucleotides read TGTGCCAGCAGCTTACTAGCGGGGGCTATCACCGGGGAGCTGTTTTTT. This encodes CASSLLAGAITGELFF.

The V call is TRBV27, the J call TRBJ2-3; D is unresolved. The CDR3 is made up of 11 amino acids. The germline V and J ends were trimmed by 5 bases and 2 bases, with 2 bases remaining between them. Germline values: CDR1 MNHEY, CDR2 SMNVEV (reference sequence). The CDR3 region is CASSTTDTQYF. In DNA form, the CDR3 reads TGTGCCAGCAGTACCACAGATACGCAGTATTTT.

The CDR3 sequence is CASSLRGLAGVGSSYNEQFF. The CDR3 DNA sequence: TGTGCCAGCAGCTTAAGGGGACTAGCGGGAGTGGGGAGCTCCTACAATGAGCAGTTCTTC. The chain joins TRBV7-3 to TRBJ2-1, with 14 bases lining up with TRBD2. Germline lookup yields CDR1 SGHTA and CDR2 FQGTGA. This CDR3 region has 20 residues. Unmatched junction bases numbered 8, after V lost 1 base and J lost 0 bases.

This clone is a singleton in its sample. The CDR3 region has the DNA TGTGCCAGCAGCTTACAGGGGGCGGGCACCGGGGAGCTGTTTTTT. The encoded protein is CASSLQGAGTGELFF. This sequence joins TRBV13 and TRBJ2-2; the match to TRBD1 covers 8 bases. The CDR3 is made up of 15 amino acids. Germline-derived CDR1 and CDR2 are PRHDT and FYEKMQ (reference sequence). Germline trimming cut 2 bases from V and 4 bases from J; bases unmatched to any gene: 3.

This chain uses TRBV11-2 with TRBJ2-1; D uncertain. Germline V gene lookup returns CDR1 SGHAT and CDR2 FQNNGV. With 4 bases removed from V and 6 bases from J, the gap between germline ends came to 10 bases. The CDR3 length is 13 residues. CDR3 region: CASSSGYRNEQFF. CDR3 bases: TGTGCCAGCAGCTCCGGTTATCGCAATGAGCAGTTCTTC.

This clone was seen just once. This chain uses TRBV28 with TRBJ2-7; D gene ambiguous. The length of the CDR3 is 12 residues. The V and J ends lost 4 bases and 3 bases respectively, with 7 bases between them. The germline CDR1 and CDR2 sequences are MDHEN and SYDVKM. The CDR3, as DNA: TGTGCCAGCAGTTCCAATCGCTACGAGCAGTACTTC. It specifies CASSSNRYEQYF.